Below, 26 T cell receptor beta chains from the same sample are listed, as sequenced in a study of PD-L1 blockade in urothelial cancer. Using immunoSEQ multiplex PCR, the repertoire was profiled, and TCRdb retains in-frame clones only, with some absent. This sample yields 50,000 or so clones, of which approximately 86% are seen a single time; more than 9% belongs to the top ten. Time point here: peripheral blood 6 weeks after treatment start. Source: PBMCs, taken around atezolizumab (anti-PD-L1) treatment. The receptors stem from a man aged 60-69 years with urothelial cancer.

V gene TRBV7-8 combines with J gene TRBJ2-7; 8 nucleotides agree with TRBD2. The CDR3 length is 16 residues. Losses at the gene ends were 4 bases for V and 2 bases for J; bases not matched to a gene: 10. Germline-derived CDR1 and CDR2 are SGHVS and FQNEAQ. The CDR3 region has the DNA TGTGCCAGCAGCTACTCCGGGAGGGTCCCCACCTACGAGCAGTACTTC. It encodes CASSYSGRVPTYEQYF.

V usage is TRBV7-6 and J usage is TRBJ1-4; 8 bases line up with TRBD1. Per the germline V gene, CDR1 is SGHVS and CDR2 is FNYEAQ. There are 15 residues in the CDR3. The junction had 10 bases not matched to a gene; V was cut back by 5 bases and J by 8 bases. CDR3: CASSENGQGSEKLFF. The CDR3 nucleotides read TGTGCCAGCAGCGAAAACGGACAGGGAAGCGAAAAACTGTTTTTT. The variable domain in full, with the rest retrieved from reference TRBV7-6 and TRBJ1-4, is GAGVSQSPRYKVTKRGQDVALRCDPISGHVSLYWYRQALGQGPEFLTYFNYEAQQDKSGLPNDRFSAERPEGSISTLTIQRTEQRDSAMYRCASSENGQGSEKLFFGSGTQLSVL.

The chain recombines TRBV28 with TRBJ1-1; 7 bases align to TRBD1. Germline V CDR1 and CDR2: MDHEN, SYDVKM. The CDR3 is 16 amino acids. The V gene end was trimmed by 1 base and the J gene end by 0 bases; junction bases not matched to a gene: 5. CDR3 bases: TGTGCCAGCAGTTTATTGGCAGGGGGATTGAACACTGAAGCTTTCTTT. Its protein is CASSLLAGGLNTEAFF.

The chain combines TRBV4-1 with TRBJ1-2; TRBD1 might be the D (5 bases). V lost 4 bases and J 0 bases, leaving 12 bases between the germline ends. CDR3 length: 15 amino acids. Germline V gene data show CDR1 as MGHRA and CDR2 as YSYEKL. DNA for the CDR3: TGCGCCAGCAGCCCCTGGGGGGGGGCTAACTATGGCTACACCTTC. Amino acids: CASSPWGGANYGYTF.

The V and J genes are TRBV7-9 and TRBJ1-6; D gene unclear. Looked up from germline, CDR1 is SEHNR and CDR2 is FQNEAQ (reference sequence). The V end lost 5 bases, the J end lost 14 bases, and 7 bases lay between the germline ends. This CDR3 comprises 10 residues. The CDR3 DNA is TGTGCCAGCAGCCTGACTACCCTCCACTTT. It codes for CASSLTTLHF.

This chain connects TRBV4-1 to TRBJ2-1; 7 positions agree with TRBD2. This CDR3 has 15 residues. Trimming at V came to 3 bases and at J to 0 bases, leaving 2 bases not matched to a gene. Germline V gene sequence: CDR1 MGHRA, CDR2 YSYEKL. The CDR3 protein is CASSQRGSSYNEQFF. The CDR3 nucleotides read TGCGCCAGCAGCCAGCGGGGGAGCTCCTACAATGAGCAGTTCTTC.

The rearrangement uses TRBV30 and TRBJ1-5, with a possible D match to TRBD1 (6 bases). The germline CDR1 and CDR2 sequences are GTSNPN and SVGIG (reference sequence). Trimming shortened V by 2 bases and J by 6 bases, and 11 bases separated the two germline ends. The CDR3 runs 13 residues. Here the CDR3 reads CAWSLVGAQPQHF. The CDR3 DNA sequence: TGTGCCTGGAGTTTAGTGGGGGCTCAGCCCCAGCATTTT. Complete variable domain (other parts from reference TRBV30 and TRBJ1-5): SQTIHQWPATLVQPVGSPLSLECTVEGTSNPNLYWYRQAAGRGLQLLFYSVGIGQISSEVPQNLSASRPQDRQFILSSKKLLLSDSGFYLCAWSLVGAQPQHFGDGTRLSIL.

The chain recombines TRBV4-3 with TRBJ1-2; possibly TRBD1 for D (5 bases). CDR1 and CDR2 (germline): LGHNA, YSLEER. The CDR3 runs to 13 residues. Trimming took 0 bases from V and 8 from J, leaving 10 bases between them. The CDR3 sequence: CASSQDRARGYTF. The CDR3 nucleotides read TGCGCCAGCAGCCAAGACAGGGCCAGGGGCTACACCTTC.

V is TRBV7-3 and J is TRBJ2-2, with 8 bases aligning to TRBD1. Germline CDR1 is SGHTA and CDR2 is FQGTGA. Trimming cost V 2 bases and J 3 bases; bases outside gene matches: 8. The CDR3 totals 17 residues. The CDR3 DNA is TGTGCCAGCAGCTTACAGGGGGCCGAATCAGACACCGGGGAGCTGTTTTTT. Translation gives CASSLQGAESDTGELFF.

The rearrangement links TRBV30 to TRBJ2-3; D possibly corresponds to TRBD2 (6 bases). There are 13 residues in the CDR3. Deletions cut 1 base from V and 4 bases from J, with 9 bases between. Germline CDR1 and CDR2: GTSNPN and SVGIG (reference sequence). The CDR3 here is CAWSERAPDTQYF. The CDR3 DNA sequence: TGTGCCTGGAGTGAGCGGGCCCCAGATACGCAGTATTTT.

CDR3 sequence reads: CASGPSTYQPQHF. CDR3 bases: TGTGCTAGTGGTCCTTCGACTTATCAGCCCCAGCATTTT. This chain connects TRBV12-5 to TRBJ1-5, with D unclear. This CDR3 has 13 amino acids. Trimming removed 5 bases from V and 5 bases from J, with 10 bases in between. CDR1 and CDR2 (germline): LGHNT, FRNRAP. Complete variable domain (other parts from reference TRBV12-5 and TRBJ1-5): DARVTQTPRHKVTEMGQEVTMRCQPILGHNTVFWYRQTMMQGLELLAYFRNRAPLDDSGMPKDRFSAEMPDATLATLKIQPSEPRDSAVYFCASGPSTYQPQHFGDGTRLSIL.

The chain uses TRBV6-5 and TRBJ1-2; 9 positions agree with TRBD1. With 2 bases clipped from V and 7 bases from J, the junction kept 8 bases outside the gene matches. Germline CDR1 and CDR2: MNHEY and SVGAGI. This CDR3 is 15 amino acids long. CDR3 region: CASSYPGTGISGYTF. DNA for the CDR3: TGTGCCAGCAGTTACCCCGGGACAGGGATCAGTGGCTACACCTTC.

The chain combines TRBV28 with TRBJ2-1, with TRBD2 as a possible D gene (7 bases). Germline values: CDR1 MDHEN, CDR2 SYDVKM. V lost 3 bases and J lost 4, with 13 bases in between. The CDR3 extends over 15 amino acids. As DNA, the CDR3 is TGTGCCAGCAGTTTGGGGGGCGGGGGATACAATGAGCAGTTCTTC. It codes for CASSLGGGGYNEQFF.

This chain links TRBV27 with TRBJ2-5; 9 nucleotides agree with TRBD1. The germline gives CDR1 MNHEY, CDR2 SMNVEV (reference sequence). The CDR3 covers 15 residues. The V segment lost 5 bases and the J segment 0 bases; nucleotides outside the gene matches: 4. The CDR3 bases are TGTGCCAGCAGTGGGACAGGGACGTACCAAGAGACCCAGTACTTC. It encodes CASSGTGTYQETQYF.

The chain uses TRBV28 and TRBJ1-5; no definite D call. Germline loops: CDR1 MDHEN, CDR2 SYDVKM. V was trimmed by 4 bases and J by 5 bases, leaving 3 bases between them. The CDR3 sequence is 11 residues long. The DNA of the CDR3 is TGTGCCAGCAGTTCGTATCAGCCCCAGCATTTT. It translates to CASSSYQPQHF.

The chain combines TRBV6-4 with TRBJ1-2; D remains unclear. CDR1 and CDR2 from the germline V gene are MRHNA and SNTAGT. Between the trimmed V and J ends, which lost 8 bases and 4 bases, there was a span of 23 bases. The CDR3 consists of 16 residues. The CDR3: CASPRISCPGRYGYTF. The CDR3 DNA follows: TGTGCCAGCCCCCGAATTTCCTGTCCAGGTCGCTATGGCTACACCTTC.

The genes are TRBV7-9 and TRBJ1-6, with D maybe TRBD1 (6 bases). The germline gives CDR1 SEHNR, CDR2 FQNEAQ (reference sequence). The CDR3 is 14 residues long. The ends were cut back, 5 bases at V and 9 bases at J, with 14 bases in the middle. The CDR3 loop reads CASSATRGVSPLHF. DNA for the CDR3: TGTGCCAGCAGCGCCACCAGGGGTGTTTCACCCCTCCACTTT.

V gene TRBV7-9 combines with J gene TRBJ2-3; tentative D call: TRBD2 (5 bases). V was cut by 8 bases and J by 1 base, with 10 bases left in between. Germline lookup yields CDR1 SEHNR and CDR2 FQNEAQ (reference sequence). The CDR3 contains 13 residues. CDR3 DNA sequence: TGTGCCAGCGGCGGGTGGGGCACAGATACGCAGTATTTT. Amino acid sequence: CASGGWGTDTQYF.

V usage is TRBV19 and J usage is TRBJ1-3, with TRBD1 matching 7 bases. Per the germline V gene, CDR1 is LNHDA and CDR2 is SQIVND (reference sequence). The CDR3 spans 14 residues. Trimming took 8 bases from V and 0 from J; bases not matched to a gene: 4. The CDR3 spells CASATGSSGNTIYF. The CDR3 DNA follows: TGTGCCAGTGCGACAGGGAGCTCTGGAAACACCATATATTTT.

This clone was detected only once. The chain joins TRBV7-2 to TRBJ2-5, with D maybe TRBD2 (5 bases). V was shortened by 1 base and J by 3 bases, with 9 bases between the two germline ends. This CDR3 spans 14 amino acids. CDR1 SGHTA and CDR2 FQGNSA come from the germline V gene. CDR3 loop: CASSLESGKETQYF. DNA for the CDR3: TGTGCCAGCAGCTTAGAATCGGGGAAAGAGACCCAGTACTTC.

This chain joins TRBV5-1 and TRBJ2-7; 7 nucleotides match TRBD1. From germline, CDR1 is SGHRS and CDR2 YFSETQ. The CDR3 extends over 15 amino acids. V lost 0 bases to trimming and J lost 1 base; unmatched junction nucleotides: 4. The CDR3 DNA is TGCGCCAGCAGCTTGGGAGGGGGCAGGTCCTACGAGCAGTACTTC. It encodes CASSLGGGRSYEQYF. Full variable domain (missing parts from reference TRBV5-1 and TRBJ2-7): KAGVTQTPRYLIKTRGQQVTLSCSPISGHRSVSWYQQTPGQGLQFLFEYFSETQRNKGNFPGRFSGRQFSNSRSEMNVSTLELGDSALYLCASSLGGGRSYEQYFGPGTRLTVT.

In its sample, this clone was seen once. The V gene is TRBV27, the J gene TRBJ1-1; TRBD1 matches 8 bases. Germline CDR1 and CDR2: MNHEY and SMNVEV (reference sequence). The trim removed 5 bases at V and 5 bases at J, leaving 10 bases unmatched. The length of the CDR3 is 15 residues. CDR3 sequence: CASSPDRAIKTEAFF. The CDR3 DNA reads TGTGCCAGCAGTCCGGACAGGGCGATAAAAACTGAAGCTTTCTTT.

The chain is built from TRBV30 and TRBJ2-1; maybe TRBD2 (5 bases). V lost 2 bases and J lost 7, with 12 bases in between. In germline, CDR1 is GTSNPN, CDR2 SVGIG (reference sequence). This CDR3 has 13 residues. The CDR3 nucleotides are TGTGCCTGGAGTTACTCTAGGGAGAATGAGCAGTTCTTC. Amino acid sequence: CAWSYSRENEQFF.

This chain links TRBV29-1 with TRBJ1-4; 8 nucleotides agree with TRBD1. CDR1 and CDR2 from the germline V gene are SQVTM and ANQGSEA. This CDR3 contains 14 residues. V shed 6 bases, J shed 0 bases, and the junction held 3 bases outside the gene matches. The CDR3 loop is CSVGQATTNEKLFF. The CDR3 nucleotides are TGCAGCGTGGGACAGGCGACAACTAATGAAAAACTGTTTTTT.

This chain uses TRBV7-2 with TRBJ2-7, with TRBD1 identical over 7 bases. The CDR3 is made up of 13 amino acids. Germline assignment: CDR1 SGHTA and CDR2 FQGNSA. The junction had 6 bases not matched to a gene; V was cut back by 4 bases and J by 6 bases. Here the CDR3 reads CASSSDRVGEQYF. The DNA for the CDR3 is TGTGCCAGCAGCTCAGACAGGGTTGGCGAGCAGTACTTC.

For the CDR3, the DNA is TGCGCCAGCAGCTTCGCGAGTAGCTATGGCTACACCTTC. Encoded protein: CASSFASSYGYTF. This rearrangement joins TRBV5-1 to TRBJ1-2; no definite D call. Germline lookup yields CDR1 SGHRS and CDR2 YFSETQ. V was cut by 2 bases and J by 4 bases, with 9 bases left in between. CDR3 length: 13 amino acids.